The next 29 T cell receptor beta chains were all read from a single sample in a study of blood T cells in healthy people across ages. Then a second PCR, running about 7 to 11 cycles, was carried out with a sample-barcoded 5' primer and a J-beta primer mix. In TCRdb, the 5' RACE reads were re-called with MiXCR into one record per CDR3 protein. The data contain about 1.8 million distinct CDR3 sequences, roughly 49% of them seen just once; the ten biggest clones take up 2.1%. The sequenced sample was blood. These receptors were collected from a woman in her forties in good health.

The V call is TRBV5-1, the J call TRBJ2-3, with D unresolved. This CDR3 is 15 amino acids long. Germline V gene sequence: CDR1 SGHRS, CDR2 YFSETQ. Trimming shortened V by 3 bases and J by 1 base, and 12 bases separated the two germline ends. DNA of the CDR3: TGCGCCAGCAGCTCCACATTCAGTCGCACAGATACGCAGTATTTT. Encoded protein: CASSSTFSRTDTQYF.

This clonotype was counted between two and nine times. CDR3 sequence reads: CASSLEGAHMDTQYF. The DNA of the CDR3 is TGCGCCAGCAGCTTGGAAGGGGCGCACATGGATACGCAGTATTTT. This chain joins TRBV5-1 and TRBJ2-3; maybe TRBD1 (5 bases). Trimming pared 0 bases from V and 6 bases from J, leaving 14 bases between. Germline V gene data show CDR1 as SGHRS and CDR2 as YFSETQ. The CDR3 consists of 15 residues.

This clonotype occurred a few times. This sequence joins TRBV18 and TRBJ2-1; no definite D call. Trimming took off 0 bases at V and 8 bases at J, with 8 bases between the two ends. CDR3 size: 13 residues. From germline, CDR1 is KGHSH and CDR2 LQKENI. CDR3 protein: CASSPPIGHEQFF. The CDR3 nucleotides are TGTGCCAGCTCACCACCGATCGGCCATGAGCAGTTCTTC.

J is TRBJ1-6 and V is TRBV4-3; the D gene is possibly TRBD1 (6 bases). This CDR3 has 15 amino acids. V dropped 0 bases and J dropped 8 bases, with 11 bases sitting between them. Germline CDR1 LGHNA, CDR2 YSLEER. CDR3 coding DNA: TGCGCCAGCAGCCAAGATGGGGGGCTGGATTCACCCCTCCACTTT. This codes for CASSQDGGLDSPLHF.

This clonotype was detected ten times or more. The chain couples TRBV24-1 to TRBJ2-5; the D is unclear. V gave up 3 bases and J gave up 0 bases, with 10 bases separating them. Looked up from germline, CDR1 is KGHDR and CDR2 is SFDVKD. This CDR3 has 15 residues. The CDR3 spells CATSDPGPYQETQYF. The CDR3 DNA sequence: TGTGCCACCAGTGATCCGGGTCCCTACCAAGAGACCCAGTACTTC.

The rearrangement uses TRBV7-2 and TRBJ2-2; TRBD2 aligns across 13 bases. This CDR3 contains 15 residues. The germline gives CDR1 SGHTA, CDR2 FQGNSA. Germline trimming cut 5 bases from V and 6 bases from J; bases unmatched to any gene: 3. CDR3 loop: CASSQLAGGPGELFF. The CDR3 nucleotides read TGTGCCAGCAGCCAACTAGCGGGGGGGCCCGGGGAGCTGTTTTTT.

The chain uses TRBV20-1 and TRBJ1-2; D call uncertain. The V end was cut by 2 bases, the J end by 7 bases, with 20 bases between. CDR3 length: 15 amino acids. Germline assignment: CDR1 DFQATT and CDR2 SNEGSKA (reference sequence). The CDR3 DNA follows: TGCAGTGCTAGACCCCCGAGGAGGGTAACTGGTGGCTACACCTTC. Translated, it gives CSARPPRRVTGGYTF.

CDR3 nucleotide sequence: TGTGCCACCCGGGGGGATAGGGCCACTGGGGCCAACGTCCTGACTTTC. Its protein product is CATRGDRATGANVLTF. The J gene is TRBJ2-6, the V gene TRBV7-6, with TRBD2 matching over 7 bases. Germline lookup yields CDR1 SGHVS and CDR2 FNYEAQ. CDR3 length equals 16 residues. With V trimmed by 10 bases and J by 2 bases, 11 bases remained unmatched.

To note about this clonotype: The junction departs from germline at one end; a sequencing error may be responsible. The rearrangement joins TRBV6-5 to TRBJ1-2; no definite D call. The CDR3 contains 15 residues. Germline V gene data show CDR1 as MNHEY and CDR2 as SVGAGI. Written as DNA, the CDR3 is TGTGCCAGCAGTCACTCGAGTAACACAGCCTATGGCTACACCTTC. Its protein is CASSHSSNTAYGYTF.

In the case of this clonotype: Mismatch with germline at one junction end may stem from a read error. The chain employs TRBV5-6 and TRBJ2-7, with TRBD2 as a possible D gene (5 bases). The germline gives CDR1 SGHDT, CDR2 YYEEEE. CDR3 length: 11 amino acids. The CDR3 DNA reads as TGTGCCATCAGCTTGGACTTCGAGCAGTACTTC. Translation: CAISLDFEQYF.

The chain joins TRBV2 to TRBJ2-3; the match to TRBD1 covers 8 bases. CDR3 length: 15 residues. The germline gives CDR1 SNHLY, CDR2 FYNNEI. V trimming: 7 bases; J trimming: 3 bases; junction bases outside the gene matches: 9. This CDR3 is CASTKTGVLTDTQYF. The CDR3 coding sequence is TGTGCCAGCACCAAGACAGGGGTCCTTACAGATACGCAGTATTTT.

This chain links TRBV6-6 with TRBJ1-2; maybe TRBD1 (5 bases). Looked up from germline, CDR1 is MNHNY and CDR2 is SVGAGI (reference sequence). CDR3 length equals 15 residues. Between the trimmed V and J ends, which lost 6 bases and 0 bases, there was a span of 14 bases. The CDR3 here is CASSRITGANYGYTF. DNA of the CDR3: TGTGCCAGCAGCCGAATAACGGGGGCTAACTATGGCTACACCTTC.

This clonotype was picked up a small number of times. V is TRBV6-1 and J is TRBJ2-7; D might be TRBD2 (5 bases). Germline CDR1 reads MNHNS; CDR2 reads SASEGT. With 2 bases removed from V and 10 bases from J, the gap between germline ends came to 15 bases. This CDR3 is 13 amino acids long. DNA of the CDR3: TGTGCCAGCAGTGAAAGTCAACTAGGGCTCCAGTACTTC. Translated: CASSESQLGLQYF.

CDR3 sequence: CASSQEAQGAYGYTF. The CDR3 coding sequence is TGCGCCAGCAGCCAAGAGGCCCAGGGGGCCTATGGCTACACCTTC. This chain joins TRBV4-1 and TRBJ1-2; 8 bases are shared with TRBD1. CDR1 and CDR2 from the germline V gene are MGHRA and YSYEKL. The length of the CDR3 is 15 residues. V trimming: 0 bases; J trimming: 4 bases; junction bases outside the gene matches: 4.

V usage is TRBV4-3 and J usage is TRBJ1-2; weak D call: TRBD1 (5 bases). V shed 4 bases and J shed 6 bases, with 15 bases lying between them. Germline values: CDR1 LGHNA, CDR2 YSLEER. The CDR3 covers 14 residues. The CDR3 protein is CASSRKTGGNGYTF. CDR3 DNA sequence: TGCGCCAGCAGCCGGAAAACGGGGGGGAATGGCTACACCTTC.

J is TRBJ2-1 and V is TRBV28; D ambiguous. V lost 8 bases and J lost 5, with 13 bases in between. The germline gives CDR1 MDHEN, CDR2 SYDVKM. The CDR3 length is 13 residues. In DNA, the CDR3 is TGTGCCAGCGTCTCTGGGTCCGACAATGAGCAGTTCTTC. This gives the protein CASVSGSDNEQFF. The whole variable domain, remainder taken from reference TRBV28 and TRBJ2-1, is DVKVTQSSRYLVKRTGEKVFLECVQDMDHENMFWYRQDPGLGLRLIYFSYDVKMKEKGDIPEGYSVSREKKERFSLILESASTNQTSMYLCASVSGSDNEQFFGPGTRLTVL.

This clonotype was seen more than once but under ten times. The J gene is TRBJ2-7, the V gene TRBV29-1, with no clear D. V gave up 4 bases and J gave up 3 bases, with 10 bases separating them. CDR1 is SQVTM, CDR2 ANQGSEA, per germline. The CDR3 is 12 amino acids. CDR3 sequence (DNA): TGCAGCGTTGGTGAGGTGCACTACGAGCAGTACTTC. Residues: CSVGEVHYEQYF.

This clonotype was seen a few times. The chain links TRBV6-5 to TRBJ2-7; D not resolved. The CDR3 length is 16 residues. V lost 4 bases, J lost 1 base, and 17 bases lay in between. Germline loops: CDR1 MNHEY, CDR2 SVGAGI. This chain's CDR3 is CASSSALLGRSYEQYF. Here the CDR3 DNA reads TGTGCCAGCAGTTCCGCCCTGTTGGGTAGGTCCTACGAGCAGTACTTC.

The rearrangement links TRBV28 to TRBJ2-1; 9 bases are a match to TRBD2. This CDR3 spans 16 amino acids. After removal of 5 bases from V and 4 bases from J, the junction contained 9 bases not matched to a gene. Germline CDR1 reads MDHEN; CDR2 reads SYDVKM. The CDR3 reads CASSPSGAGGYNEQFF. The CDR3 DNA reads TGTGCCAGCAGTCCCTCCGGAGCGGGGGGATACAATGAGCAGTTCTTC.

The J gene is TRBJ2-7, the V gene TRBV29-1; D uncertain. Trimming stripped 4 bases from V and 0 bases from J, with 10 bases between. The CDR3 extends over 13 amino acids. Germline V gives CDR1 SQVTM, CDR2 ANQGSEA. CDR3 loop: CSVVLNPSYEQYF. The DNA of the CDR3 is TGCAGCGTTGTGCTCAACCCCTCCTACGAGCAGTACTTC.

The genes are TRBV6-1 and TRBJ2-5; D remains ambiguous. Germline CDR1 and CDR2: MNHNS and SASEGT. The germline V and J ends were trimmed by 4 bases and 5 bases, with 17 bases remaining between them. The CDR3 is 15 amino acids. The CDR3 DNA is TGTGCCAGCAGTGTCGGTCTGACCTCCGGGGAGACCCAGTACTTC. Protein product: CASSVGLTSGETQYF.

In this sample, this clonotype turned up once. The CDR3 DNA reads TGTGCCAGCAGCTTGGGGACAGGGGCTGGCACTGAAGCTTTCTTT. Translated, it gives CASSLGTGAGTEAFF. The chain joins TRBV5-6 to TRBJ1-1; TRBD1 matches at 9 bases. The CDR3 totals 15 residues. CDR1 and CDR2 (germline): SGHDT, YYEEEE. The junction had 4 bases not matched to a gene; V was cut back by 0 bases and J by 4 bases.

The chain links TRBV27 to TRBJ1-2; weak D call: TRBD1 (5 bases). V dropped 10 bases and J dropped 4 bases, with 34 bases sitting between them. The germline CDR1 and CDR2 sequences are MNHEY and SMNVEV (reference sequence). The CDR3 covers 19 residues. CDR3 DNA sequence: TGTGCCACGCGAAAGGCCCAGGGTTCGGTGTGGGAACCCTTCTATGGCTACACCTTC. Translation gives CATRKAQGSVWEPFYGYTF.

The chain links TRBV4-3 to TRBJ2-5; D is possibly TRBD1 (5 bases). The CDR3 has 14 amino acids. V lost 4 bases and J lost 4, with 13 bases in between. CDR1 is LGHNA and CDR2 is YSLEER in the germline V gene. The CDR3 spells CASSPKQGSETQYF. The CDR3 bases are TGCGCCAGCAGCCCTAAGCAGGGATCAGAGACCCAGTACTTC.

V is TRBV7-9 and J is TRBJ2-3, with 7 nucleotides matching TRBD1. CDR3 length: 16 amino acids. The junction had 9 bases not matched to a gene; V was cut back by 4 bases and J by 2 bases. The germline gives CDR1 SEHNR, CDR2 FQNEAQ (reference sequence). CDR3 DNA sequence: TGTGCCAGCAGCTACCGAAGACAGGGTCCCACAGATACGCAGTATTTT. Encoded protein: CASSYRRQGPTDTQYF.

This clonotype was detected a few times. V gene TRBV7-9 combines with J gene TRBJ2-3; a possible D gene is TRBD2 (5 bases). The ends were cut back, 8 bases at V and 2 bases at J, with 11 bases in the middle. This CDR3 comprises 13 residues. Germline CDR1 SEHNR, CDR2 FQNEAQ (reference sequence). The CDR3 is CASRGPLTDTQYF. The DNA of the CDR3 is TGTGCCAGCCGGGGTCCTCTCACAGATACGCAGTATTTT. The whole variable domain, filled in from reference TRBV7-9 and TRBJ2-3, reads DTGVSQNPRHKITKRGQNVTFRCDPISEHNRLYWYRQTLGQGPEFLTYFQNEAQLEKSRLLSDRFSAERPKGSFSTLEIQRTEQGDSAMYLCASRGPLTDTQYFGPGTRLTVL.

V is TRBV18 and J is TRBJ2-5; D gene unclear. The DNA end favors TRBJ2-7, so the J call may be wrong. This CDR3 spans 12 amino acids. Germline V lookup: CDR1 KGHSH, CDR2 LQKENI. In DNA, the CDR3 is TGTGCCAGCTCACCCCTGCCGGGCGAGCAGTACTTC. Encoded protein: CASSPLPGEQYF.

This clonotype was observed a few times. This rearrangement joins TRBV20-1 to TRBJ2-1; 9 nucleotides align to TRBD2. Unmatched junction bases numbered 5, after V lost 3 bases and J lost 2 bases. The CDR3 extends over 15 amino acids. Looked up from germline, CDR1 is DFQATT and CDR2 is SNEGSKA (reference sequence). CDR3 sequence reads: CSASSAGGPYNEQFF. For the CDR3, the DNA is TGCAGTGCTAGTTCAGCGGGGGGACCCTACAATGAGCAGTTCTTC.

This clonotype was detected once. V usage is TRBV20-1 and J usage is TRBJ2-6, with 10 bases lining up with TRBD1. CDR1 is DFQATT, CDR2 SNEGSKA, per germline (reference sequence). The V and J ends lost 1 base and 2 bases, in that order; junction bases with no gene match: 5. The CDR3 contains 17 residues. CDR3 in amino acids: CSARGQGARAGANVLTF. The CDR3 DNA is TGCAGTGCTAGAGGACAGGGGGCGCGAGCTGGGGCCAACGTCCTGACTTTC.